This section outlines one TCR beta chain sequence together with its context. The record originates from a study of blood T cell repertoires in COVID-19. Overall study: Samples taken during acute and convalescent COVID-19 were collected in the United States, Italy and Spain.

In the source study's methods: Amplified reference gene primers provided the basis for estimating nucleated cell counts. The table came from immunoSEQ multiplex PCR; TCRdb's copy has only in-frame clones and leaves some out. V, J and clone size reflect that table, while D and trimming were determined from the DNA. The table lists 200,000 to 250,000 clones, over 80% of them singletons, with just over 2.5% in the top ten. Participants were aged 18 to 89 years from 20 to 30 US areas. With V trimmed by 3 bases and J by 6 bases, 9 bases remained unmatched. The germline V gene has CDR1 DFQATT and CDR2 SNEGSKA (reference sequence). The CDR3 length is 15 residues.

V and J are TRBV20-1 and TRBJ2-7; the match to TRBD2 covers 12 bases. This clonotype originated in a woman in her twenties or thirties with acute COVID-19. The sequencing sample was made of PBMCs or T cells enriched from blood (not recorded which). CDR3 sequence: CSASRLAGGLGEQYF. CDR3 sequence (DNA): TGCAGTGCTAGTCGGCTAGCGGGGGGGCTTGGCGAGCAGTACTTC.